The following is a T cell receptor beta chain sequence with its context. Its antigen is unidentified. This entry is derived from a study of long-term antiretroviral therapy in people with HIV. At the level of the study: Samples collected earliest predate the 2015 immediate-ART recommendation by about a decade.

Clinicians in the United States treated all participants with HIV. With 3 bases removed from V and 4 bases from J, the gap between germline ends came to 9 bases. From germline, CDR1 is MGHDK and CDR2 SYGVNS. This CDR3 is built from 13 residues. A v3.0 immunoSEQ assay was performed at survey level. Assay used: immunoSEQ multiplex PCR; TCRdb lists only in-frame clones, some missing. The sample shows about 11,000 clones, under 85% of them seen only once. Study-level findings and limits: Diversity remained lower than transplant donor controls, even though it increased after ART. Clones with expansion before ART led the repertoire at all time points.

This material consisted of unsorted PBMCs, taken at the start of antiretroviral therapy, before treatment. The chain links TRBV25-1 to TRBJ1-2; D is perhaps TRBD1 (5 bases). This sequence originates from a man aged 30-40 years with HIV. Here the CDR3 DNA reads TGTGCCAGCAGTGAGACAGAGACCTATGGCTACACCTTC. As protein: CASSETETYGYTF.